Sequencing of this TCR beta chain was carried out in a study of cytomegalovirus exposure and HLA in healthy donors. General study findings and limits: Common viral pathogens seemed, in a later analysis, to connect with several of the most significant clusters.

A remark on this clone: Its matching antigen is unknown.

The PCR used 60 Vbeta and 13 Jbeta primers. The repertoire was sequenced with immunoSEQ multiplex PCR; TCRdb's copy has only in-frame clones and lacks some. The table includes roughly 84,000 clones, around 80% detected once. Healthy bone marrow donors made up the donors. CDR1 is MNHEY and CDR2 is SMNVEV in the germline V gene (reference sequence). The CDR3 contains 15 residues. Trimming cost V 3 bases and J 4 bases, with 12 bases left between them. The rearrangement uses TRBV27 and TRBJ2-2, with a possible D match to TRBD2 (6 bases). Sequences were obtained from PBMCs. This TCR was sampled from a human donor in good health. CDR3 sequence reads: CASSFSLASTGELFF. CDR3 bases: TGTGCCAGCAGTTTCAGCCTAGCGAGCACCGGGGAGCTGTTTTTT.